The 25 T cell receptor beta chains listed next were all sequenced from one sample in a study of beta chain features in type 1 diabetes. Sequencing targeted expressed TCRB transcripts, as all isolated RNA had been reverse transcribed. This table comes from immunoSEQ multiplex PCR, and its TCRdb copy is limited to in-frame clones, with some not included. Seen here are roughly 400,000 clones, around a tenth observed once, and the top ten hold about 0.63%. No antigens are known for them. Overall study results and limits: In all four CD4+ subsets, TCRB CDR3 length was significantly, moderately reduced in type 1 diabetes.

What was sequenced was central memory CD4+ T cells from blood. These receptor sequences come from a man aged 30 to 45 with type 1 diabetes.

V gene TRBV4-3 combines with J gene TRBJ2-3, with 8 bases that match TRBD2. Germline trimming cut 1 base from V and 8 bases from J; bases unmatched to any gene: 8. Per germline, CDR1 LGHNA and CDR2 YSLEER. The CDR3 has 15 residues. The CDR3 coding sequence is TGCGCCAGCAGCCAAGTTTGGGGACTAGTCGGTACGCAGTATTTT. Translated, it gives CASSQVWGLVGTQYF.

This clone came up a few times. The V gene is TRBV4-1, the J gene TRBJ2-5; 13 nucleotides align to TRBD2. The DNA end favors TRBJ2-7, so the J call may be wrong. CDR3 length equals 16 residues. The V gene's germline CDR1 is MGHRA and CDR2 YSYEKL. CDR3 in DNA: TGCGCCAGCAGCCAAATCACTAGCGGGAGGGGATCCGAGCAGTACTTC. Translated: CASSQITSGRGSEQYF.

The rearrangement joins TRBV4-1 to TRBJ2-1, with 8 bases aligning to TRBD2. In germline, CDR1 is MGHRA, CDR2 YSYEKL. Trimming took 0 bases from V and 4 from J; bases not matched to a gene: 5. The CDR3 contains 16 residues. The CDR3 DNA reads as TGCGCCAGCAGCCAAGATGCGACTAGCGTATACAATGAGCAGTTCTTC. Translating it yields CASSQDATSVYNEQFF.

The chain links TRBV15 to TRBJ1-5; D is possibly TRBD1 (5 bases). Deletions cut 0 bases from V and 7 bases from J, with 10 bases between. The CDR3 runs to 14 residues. Per germline, CDR1 LNHNV and CDR2 YYDKDF (reference sequence). The CDR3: CATSREGVGQPQHF. The CDR3, as DNA: TGTGCCACCAGCAGAGAGGGGGTGGGCCAGCCCCAGCATTTT.

This clone has only a few counts. The chain joins TRBV7-9 to TRBJ1-1; 7 nucleotides agree with TRBD1. The CDR3 consists of 14 residues. Germline trimming cut 3 bases from V and 7 bases from J; bases unmatched to any gene: 8. Germline V gene sequence: CDR1 SEHNR, CDR2 FQNEAQ (reference sequence). The CDR3: CASSFLQGGDEAFF. DNA of the CDR3: TGTGCCAGCAGCTTTCTCCAGGGGGGGGATGAAGCTTTCTTT.

This chain joins TRBV5-1 and TRBJ2-2; D unclear. Germline V gene sequence: CDR1 SGHRS, CDR2 YFSETQ. There are 17 residues in the CDR3. The V and J ends lost 5 bases and 1 base respectively, with 18 bases between them. CDR3 bases: TGCGCCAGCAGACATGGAGTCTACACGAAGAACACCGGGGAGCTGTTTTTT. It is translated as CASRHGVYTKNTGELFF.

This clone was observed a few times. A read error may explain this, as a much larger clone is one base away. The rearrangement links TRBV7-9 to TRBJ2-1; D remains ambiguous. The CDR3 has 15 residues. V gave up 0 bases and J gave up 1 base, with 7 bases separating them. Germline CDR1 SEHNR, CDR2 FQNEAQ (reference sequence). CDR3 in amino acids: CASSLASSSYNEQFF. The CDR3 nucleotides read TGTGCCAGCAGCTTAGCGTCTAGTTCCTACAATGAGCAGTTCTTC.

The J gene is TRBJ1-2, the V gene TRBV7-2; D perhaps matches TRBD1 (5 bases). CDR3 length: 14 residues. With 5 bases removed from V and 5 bases from J, the gap between germline ends came to 15 bases. From germline, CDR1 is SGHTA and CDR2 FQGNSA. The CDR3 sequence: CASSIGAAQYGYTF. Here the CDR3 DNA reads TGTGCCAGCAGCATAGGGGCGGCGCAATATGGCTACACCTTC.

The chain employs TRBV7-8 and TRBJ2-1; D not resolved. The CDR3 loop spans 12 amino acids. The germline V gene encodes CDR1 SGHVS and CDR2 FQNEAQ. The V end lost 1 base, the J end lost 8 bases, and 6 bases lay between the germline ends. The CDR3 coding sequence is TGTGCCAGCAGCTTAGTCCGGGATGAGCAGTTCTTC. This translates into CASSLVRDEQFF. Based on the CDR3 plus reference TRBV7-8 and TRBJ2-1, the full variable domain is GAGVSQSPRYKVAKRGQDVALRCDPISGHVSLFWYQQALGQGPEFLTYFQNEAQLDKSGLPSDRFFAERPEGSVSTLKIQRTQQEDSAVYLCASSLVRDEQFFGPGTRLTVL.

This clone was seen ten or more times. V usage is TRBV27 and J usage is TRBJ1-5; maybe TRBD1 (5 bases). V was trimmed by 6 bases and J by 4 bases, leaving 16 bases between them. The length of the CDR3 is 15 residues. Germline CDR1 and CDR2: MNHEY and SMNVEV (reference sequence). CDR3 sequence reads: CASSTIMGPNQPQHF. For the CDR3, the DNA is TGTGCCAGCAGCACTATAATGGGGCCGAATCAGCCCCAGCATTTT.

In this sample, this clone turned up many times. The CDR3 bases are TGTGCCAGCAGCTTATTGGGGCACAATGAGCAGTTCTTC. The encoded protein is CASSLLGHNEQFF. The chain has TRBV7-2 and TRBJ2-1, with a tentative D call TRBD1 (5 bases). V gave up 2 bases and J gave up 5 bases, with 7 bases separating them. The CDR3 is 13 residues long. Germline lookup yields CDR1 SGHTA and CDR2 FQGNSA.

The rearrangement uses TRBV30 and TRBJ1-2; the D is unclear. Germline V lookup: CDR1 GTSNPN, CDR2 SVGIG (reference sequence). V lost 4 bases to trimming and J lost 4 bases, with 4 bases between them. This CDR3 spans 10 amino acids. The CDR3 DNA is TGTGCCTGGAAAGGCTATGGCTACACCTTC. Encoded protein: CAWKGYGYTF. Using reference TRBV30 and TRBJ1-2 for the parts outside the CDR3, the full variable domain is SQTIHQWPATLVQPVGSPLSLECTVEGTSNPNLYWYRQAAGRGLQLLFYSVGIGQISSEVPQNLSASRPQDRQFILSSKKLLLSDSGFYLCAWKGYGYTFGSGTRLTVV.

This clone came up many times. The gene calls are TRBV18 and TRBJ1-3; no clear D. V lost 5 bases to trimming and J lost 8 bases, with 13 bases between them. This CDR3 comprises 13 residues. From germline, CDR1 is KGHSH and CDR2 LQKENI. CDR3 nucleotides: TGTGCCAGCTCAGAAAACGGAAGGGACACCATATATTTT. Encoded protein: CASSENGRDTIYF.

The chain links TRBV18 to TRBJ1-4, with D possibly matching TRBD1 (6 bases). Trimming left V 3 bases short and J 6 bases short, with 14 bases between. From germline, CDR1 is KGHSH and CDR2 LQKENI. This CDR3 region has 15 residues. As DNA, the CDR3 is TGTGCCAGCTCACCCCGCGGGGGCGCCGATGAAAAACTGTTTTTT. Protein product: CASSPRGGADEKLFF.

This clone has more than one count but fewer than ten. The junction and the germline gene differ at one end; a read error may be behind it. The rearrangement uses TRBV5-4 and TRBJ2-1; the match to TRBD2 covers 8 bases. The CDR3 extends over 15 amino acids. Germline V lookup: CDR1 SGHNT, CDR2 YYREEE (reference sequence). In DNA form, the CDR3 reads TGCGCCAGCAGCTTAGCCACGGGAGGGATCAATGAGCAGTTCTTC. It codes for CASSLATGGINEQFF. Drawing the rest from reference TRBV5-4 and TRBJ2-1, the complete variable domain is ETGVTQSPTHLIKTRGQQVTLRCSSQSGHNTVSWYQQALGQGPQFIFQYYREEENGRGNFPPRFSGLQFPNYSSELNVNALELDDSALYLCASSLATGGINEQFFGPGTRLTVL.

The CDR3 spells CASSHPDREAFF. The CDR3 DNA is TGCGCCAGCAGCCACCCCGACCGAGAAGCTTTCTTT. The chain joins TRBV4-3 to TRBJ1-1, with D unclear. CDR3 length: 12 residues. Trimming shortened V by 3 bases and J by 8 bases, and 10 bases separated the two germline ends. Germline assignment: CDR1 LGHNA and CDR2 YSLEER.

The rearrangement links TRBV25-1 to TRBJ1-2, with no clear D. The V and J ends lost 7 bases and 0 bases respectively, with 12 bases between them. Germline CDR1 is MGHDK and CDR2 is SYGVNS. The length of the CDR3 is 14 residues. CDR3 region: CASTGQSANYGYTF. The CDR3 region has the DNA TGTGCCAGCACTGGGCAGTCAGCTAACTATGGCTACACCTTC.

This clone turned up a few times. This chain connects TRBV30 to TRBJ1-1; perhaps TRBD1 as D (5 bases). V was clipped by 3 bases and J by 4 bases, with 18 bases between them. The CDR3 is 15 amino acids. Germline assignment: CDR1 GTSNPN and CDR2 SVGIG (reference sequence). As DNA, the CDR3 is TGTGCCTGGAGGGCAAGATATGGGGGAGGCACTGAAGCTTTCTTT. Translation gives CAWRARYGGGTEAFF. Together with reference TRBV30 and TRBJ1-1, the CDR3 gives the full variable domain: SQTIHQWPATLVQPVGSPLSLECTVEGTSNPNLYWYRQAAGRGLQLLFYSVGIGQISSEVPQNLSASRPQDRQFILSSKKLLLSDSGFYLCAWRARYGGGTEAFFGQGTRLTVV.

This clone was observed a single time. The junction does not match germline at one end; this may be a read error. Other DNA sequences in this sample translate to the same CDR3. The chain carries TRBV28 and TRBJ1-1; D is ambiguous. Germline CDR1 is MDHEN and CDR2 is SYDVKM. The CDR3 is made up of 10 amino acids. The CDR3 is CASSRTEAFF. The CDR3 DNA sequence: TGTGCCAGCTCCCGAACTGAAGCTTTTTTT.

This clone turned up a few times. V usage is TRBV7-7 and J usage is TRBJ2-1; tentative D call: TRBD1 (6 bases). CDR1 SSHAT and CDR2 FNYEAQ come from the germline V gene (reference sequence). CDR3 size: 14 residues. The V gene lost 4 bases and the J gene lost 9 bases, with 16 bases spanning the gap. This chain's CDR3 is CASSSDYIRGEQFF. In nucleotides, the CDR3 is TGTGCCAGCAGCTCCGATTACATCAGGGGTGAGCAGTTCTTC.

In nucleotides, the CDR3 is TGTGCCAGCAGCCTCGGGACACCTAGTAACTATGGCTACACCTTC. It translates to CASSLGTPSNYGYTF. The rearrangement joins TRBV7-2 to TRBJ1-2, with D tentatively TRBD1 (6 bases). There are 15 residues in the CDR3. The ends were cut back, 5 bases at V and 1 base at J, with 14 bases in the middle. The germline CDR1 and CDR2 sequences are SGHTA and FQGNSA.

This clone was counted only a few times. The chain recombines TRBV27 with TRBJ1-1; possible D gene TRBD1, 5 bases. V was cut by 5 bases and J by 5 bases, with 18 bases left in between. The CDR3 length is 15 residues. In germline, CDR1 is MNHEY, CDR2 SMNVEV (reference sequence). CDR3 nucleotides: TGTGCCAGCAGTCGACATCAGGGAATACGGACTGAAGCTTTCTTT. Its protein product is CASSRHQGIRTEAFF.

This chain uses TRBV6-5 with TRBJ1-3; 7 nucleotides align to TRBD1. The CDR3 runs 13 residues. Per the germline V gene, CDR1 is MNHEY and CDR2 is SVGAGI. Trimming at V came to 5 bases and at J to 6 bases, leaving 4 bases not matched to a gene. The CDR3 sequence: CASSDRDKNTIYF. Written as DNA, the CDR3 is TGTGCCAGCAGTGACAGGGACAAAAACACCATATATTTT.

V gene TRBV6-4 combines with J gene TRBJ2-1; 10 bases are shared with TRBD2. Trimming cost V 2 bases and J 13 bases; bases outside gene matches: 11. The CDR3 contains 15 residues. Germline V gives CDR1 MRHNA, CDR2 SNTAGT. CDR3 bases: TGTGCCAGCAGTGACGGGCTAGCGGGAGTAGGAGAACAGTTCTTC. Translating it yields CASSDGLAGVGEQFF.

This clone came up a few times. V usage is TRBV6-6 and J usage is TRBJ1-1; no firm D call. V was shortened by 2 bases and J by 1 base, with 11 bases between the two germline ends. In germline, CDR1 is MNHNY, CDR2 SVGAGI (reference sequence). The CDR3 extends over 15 amino acids. The CDR3: CASSYQVSGNTEAFF. CDR3 in DNA: TGTGCCAGCAGTTACCAGGTTTCGGGGAACACTGAAGCTTTCTTT.